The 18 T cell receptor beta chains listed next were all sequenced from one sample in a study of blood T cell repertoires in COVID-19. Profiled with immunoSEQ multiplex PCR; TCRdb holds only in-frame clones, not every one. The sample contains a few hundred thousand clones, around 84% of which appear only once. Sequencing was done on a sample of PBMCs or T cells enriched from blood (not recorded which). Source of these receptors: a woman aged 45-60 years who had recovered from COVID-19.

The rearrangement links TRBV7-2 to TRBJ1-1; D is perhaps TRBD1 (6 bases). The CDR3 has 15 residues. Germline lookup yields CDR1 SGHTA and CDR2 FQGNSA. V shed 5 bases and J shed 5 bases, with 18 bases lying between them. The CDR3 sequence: CASSRTLGAGTEAFF. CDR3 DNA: TGTGCCAGCAGCCGGACTCTGGGGGCGGGTACTGAAGCTTTCTTT.

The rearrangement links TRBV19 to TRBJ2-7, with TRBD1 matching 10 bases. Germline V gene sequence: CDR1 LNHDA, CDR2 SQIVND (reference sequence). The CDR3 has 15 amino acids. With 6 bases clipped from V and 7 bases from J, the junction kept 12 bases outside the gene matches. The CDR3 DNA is TGTGCCAGTAGCCCCACGCAAGACAGGGGGCAAGAGCAGTACTTC. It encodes CASSPTQDRGQEQYF.

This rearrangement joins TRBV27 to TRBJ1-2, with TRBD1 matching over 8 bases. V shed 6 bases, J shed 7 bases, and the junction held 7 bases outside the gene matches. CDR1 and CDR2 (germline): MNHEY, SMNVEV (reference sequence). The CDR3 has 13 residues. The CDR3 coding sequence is TGTGCCAGCAGCCCTGACAGGGGAGGTGGCTACACCTTC. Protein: CASSPDRGGGYTF.

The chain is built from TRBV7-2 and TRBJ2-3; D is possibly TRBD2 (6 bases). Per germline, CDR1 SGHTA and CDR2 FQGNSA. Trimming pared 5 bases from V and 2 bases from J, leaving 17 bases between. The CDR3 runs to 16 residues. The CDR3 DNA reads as TGTGCCAGCAGCAGTCCGGGACTCCATCACACAGATACGCAGTATTTT. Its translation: CASSSPGLHHTDTQYF.

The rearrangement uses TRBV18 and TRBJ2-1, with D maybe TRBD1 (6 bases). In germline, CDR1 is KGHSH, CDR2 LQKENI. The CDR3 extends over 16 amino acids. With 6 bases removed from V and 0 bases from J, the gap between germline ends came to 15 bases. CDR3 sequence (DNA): TGTGCCAGCTCGCAGCAAGGGGGAAGCTCCTACAATGAGCAGTTCTTC. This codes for CASSQQGGSSYNEQFF.

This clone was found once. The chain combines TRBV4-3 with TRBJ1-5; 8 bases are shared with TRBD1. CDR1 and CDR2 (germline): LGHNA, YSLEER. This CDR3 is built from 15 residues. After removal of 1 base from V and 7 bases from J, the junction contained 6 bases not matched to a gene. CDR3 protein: CASSQVGQGAQPQHF. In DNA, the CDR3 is TGCGCCAGCAGCCAAGTGGGCCAGGGGGCCCAGCCCCAGCATTTT.

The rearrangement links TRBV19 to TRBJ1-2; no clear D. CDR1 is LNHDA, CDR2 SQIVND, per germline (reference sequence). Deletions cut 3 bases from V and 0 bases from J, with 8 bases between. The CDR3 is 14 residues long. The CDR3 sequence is CASSIMSSNYGYTF. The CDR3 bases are TGTGCCAGTAGTATTATGTCCTCTAACTATGGCTACACCTTC.

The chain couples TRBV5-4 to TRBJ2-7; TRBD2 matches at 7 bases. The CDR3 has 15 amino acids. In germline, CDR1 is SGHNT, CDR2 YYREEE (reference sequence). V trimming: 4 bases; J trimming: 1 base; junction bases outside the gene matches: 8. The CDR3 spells CASSPVAGPSYEQYF. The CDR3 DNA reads TGTGCCAGCAGCCCTGTAGCGGGTCCATCCTACGAGCAGTACTTC.

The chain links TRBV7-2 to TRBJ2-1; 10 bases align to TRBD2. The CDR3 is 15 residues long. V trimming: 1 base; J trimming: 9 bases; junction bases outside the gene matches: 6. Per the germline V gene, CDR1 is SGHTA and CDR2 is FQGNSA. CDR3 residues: CASSLEAGGLTEQFF. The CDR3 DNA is TGTGCCAGCAGCTTAGAAGCGGGAGGGCTCACTGAGCAGTTCTTC.

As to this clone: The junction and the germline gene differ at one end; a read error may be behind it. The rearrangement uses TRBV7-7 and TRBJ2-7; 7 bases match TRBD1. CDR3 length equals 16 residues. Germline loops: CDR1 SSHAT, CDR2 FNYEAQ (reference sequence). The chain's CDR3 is CASSSISGDRSYEQYF. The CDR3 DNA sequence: TGTGCTAGCAGCTCAATTTCTGGGGACAGATCCTACGAGCAGTACTTC.

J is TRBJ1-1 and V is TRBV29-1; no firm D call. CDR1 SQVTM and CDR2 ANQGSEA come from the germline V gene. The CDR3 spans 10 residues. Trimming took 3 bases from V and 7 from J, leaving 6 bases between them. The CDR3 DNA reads TGCAGCGTTGAGCAGCGTGAAGCTTTCTTT. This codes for CSVEQREAFF. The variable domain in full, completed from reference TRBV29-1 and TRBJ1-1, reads SAVISQKPSRDICQRGTSLTIQCQVDSQVTMMFWYRQQPGQSLTLIATANQGSEATYESGFVIDKFPISRPNLTFSTLTVSNMSPEDSSIYLCSVEQREAFFGQGTRLTVV.

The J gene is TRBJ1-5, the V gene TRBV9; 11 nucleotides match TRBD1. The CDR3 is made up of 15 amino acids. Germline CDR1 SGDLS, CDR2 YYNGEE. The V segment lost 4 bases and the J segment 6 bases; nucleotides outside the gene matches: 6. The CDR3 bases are TGTGCCAGCAGCCGGACAGGGGGCGGCGGTCAGCCCCAGCATTTT. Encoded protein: CASSRTGGGGQPQHF.

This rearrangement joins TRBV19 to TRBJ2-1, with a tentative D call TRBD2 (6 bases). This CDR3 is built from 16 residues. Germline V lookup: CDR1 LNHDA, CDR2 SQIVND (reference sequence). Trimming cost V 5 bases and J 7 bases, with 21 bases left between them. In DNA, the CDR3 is TGTGCCAGTAGTCAGCCCCCTACCAAAAGCGGGAATGAGCAGTTCTTC. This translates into CASSQPPTKSGNEQFF.

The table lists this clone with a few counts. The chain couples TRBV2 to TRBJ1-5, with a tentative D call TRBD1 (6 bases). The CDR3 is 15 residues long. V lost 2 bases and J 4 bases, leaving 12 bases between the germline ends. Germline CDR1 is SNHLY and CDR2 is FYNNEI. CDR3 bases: TGTGCCAGCAGTGAATCCGGGACACCTAATCAGCCCCAGCATTTT. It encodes CASSESGTPNQPQHF. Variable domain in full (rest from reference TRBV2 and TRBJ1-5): EPEVTQTPSHQVTQMGQEVILRCVPISNHLYFYWYRQILGQKVEFLVSFYNNEISEKSEIFDDQFSVERPDGSNFTLKIRSTKLEDSAMYFCASSESGTPNQPQHFGDGTRLSIL.

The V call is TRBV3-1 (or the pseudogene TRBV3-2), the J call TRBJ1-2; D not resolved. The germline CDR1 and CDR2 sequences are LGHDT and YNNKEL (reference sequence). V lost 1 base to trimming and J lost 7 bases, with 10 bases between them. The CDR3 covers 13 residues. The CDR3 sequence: CASSQVSSRGYTF. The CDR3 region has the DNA TGTGCCAGCAGCCAAGTTAGTTCCCGTGGCTACACCTTC.

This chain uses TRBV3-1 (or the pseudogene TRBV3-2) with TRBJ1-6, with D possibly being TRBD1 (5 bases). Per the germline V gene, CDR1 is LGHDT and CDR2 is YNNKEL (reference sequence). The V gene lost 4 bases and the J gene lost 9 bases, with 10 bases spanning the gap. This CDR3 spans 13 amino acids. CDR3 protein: CASSPTVTSPLHF. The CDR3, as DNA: TGTGCCAGCAGCCCGACAGTTACTTCACCCCTCCACTTT.

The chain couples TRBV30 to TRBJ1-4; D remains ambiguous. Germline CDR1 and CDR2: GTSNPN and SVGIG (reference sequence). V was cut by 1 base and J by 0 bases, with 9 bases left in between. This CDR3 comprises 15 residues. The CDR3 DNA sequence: TGTGCCTGGAGTGAAGACATTGCAACTAATGAAAAACTGTTTTTT. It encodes CAWSEDIATNEKLFF.

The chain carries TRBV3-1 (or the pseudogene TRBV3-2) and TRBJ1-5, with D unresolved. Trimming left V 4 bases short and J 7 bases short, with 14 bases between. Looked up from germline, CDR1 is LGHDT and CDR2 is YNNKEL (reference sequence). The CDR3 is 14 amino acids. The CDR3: CASSPGRVGQPQHF. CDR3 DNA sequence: TGTGCCAGCAGCCCCGGGAGGGTCGGACAGCCCCAGCATTTT.